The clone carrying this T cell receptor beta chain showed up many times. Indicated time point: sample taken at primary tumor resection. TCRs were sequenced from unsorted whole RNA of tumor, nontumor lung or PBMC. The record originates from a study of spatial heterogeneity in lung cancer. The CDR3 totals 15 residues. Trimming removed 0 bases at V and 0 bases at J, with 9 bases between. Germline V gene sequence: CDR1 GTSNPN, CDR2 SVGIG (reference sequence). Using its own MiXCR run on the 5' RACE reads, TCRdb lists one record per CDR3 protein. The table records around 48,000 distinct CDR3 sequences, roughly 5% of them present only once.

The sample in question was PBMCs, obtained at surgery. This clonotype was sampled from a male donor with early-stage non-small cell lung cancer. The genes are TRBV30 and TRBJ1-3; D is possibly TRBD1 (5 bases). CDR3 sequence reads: CAWSVQGYSGNTIYF. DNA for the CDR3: TGTGCCTGGAGTGTGCAGGGATACTCTGGAAACACCATATATTTT.